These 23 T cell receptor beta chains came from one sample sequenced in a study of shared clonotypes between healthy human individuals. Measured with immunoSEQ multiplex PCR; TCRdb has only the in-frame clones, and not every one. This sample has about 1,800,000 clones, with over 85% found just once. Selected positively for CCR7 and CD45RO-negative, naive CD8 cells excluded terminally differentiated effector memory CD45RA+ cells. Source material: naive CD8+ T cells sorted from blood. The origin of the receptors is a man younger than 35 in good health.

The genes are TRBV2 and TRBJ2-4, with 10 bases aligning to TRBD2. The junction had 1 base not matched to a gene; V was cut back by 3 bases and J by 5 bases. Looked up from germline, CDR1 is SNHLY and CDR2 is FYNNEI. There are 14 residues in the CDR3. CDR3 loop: CASSDLAGENIQYF. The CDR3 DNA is TGTGCCAGCAGTGACCTAGCGGGGGAAAACATTCAGTACTTC. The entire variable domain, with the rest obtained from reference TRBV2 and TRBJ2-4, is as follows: EPEVTQTPSHQVTQMGQEVILRCVPISNHLYFYWYRQILGQKVEFLVSFYNNEISEKSEIFDDQFSVERPDGSNFTLKIRSTKLEDSAMYFCASSDLAGENIQYFGAGTRLSVL.

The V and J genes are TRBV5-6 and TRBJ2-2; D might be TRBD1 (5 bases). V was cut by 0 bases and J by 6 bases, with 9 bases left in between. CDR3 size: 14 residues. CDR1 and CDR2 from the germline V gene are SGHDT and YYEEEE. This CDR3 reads CASSLGAGPGELFF. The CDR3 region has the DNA TGTGCCAGCAGCTTGGGGGCAGGGCCCGGGGAGCTGTTTTTT.

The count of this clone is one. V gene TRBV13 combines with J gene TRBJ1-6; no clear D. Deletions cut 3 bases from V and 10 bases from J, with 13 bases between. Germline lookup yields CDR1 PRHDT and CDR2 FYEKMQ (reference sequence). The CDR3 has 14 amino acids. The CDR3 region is CASSLAGEVSPLHF. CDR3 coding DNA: TGTGCCAGCAGCTTGGCCGGGGAGGTCTCACCCCTCCACTTT. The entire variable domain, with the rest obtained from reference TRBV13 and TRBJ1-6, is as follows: AAGVIQSPRHLIKEKRETATLKCYPIPRHDTVYWYQQGPGQDPQFLISFYEKMQSDKGSIPDRFSAQQFSDYHSELNMSSLELGDSALYFCASSLAGEVSPLHFGNGTRLTVT.

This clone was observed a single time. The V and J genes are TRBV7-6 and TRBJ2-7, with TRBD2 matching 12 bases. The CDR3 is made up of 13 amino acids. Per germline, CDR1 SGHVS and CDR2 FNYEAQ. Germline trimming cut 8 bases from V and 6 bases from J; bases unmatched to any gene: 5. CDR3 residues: CASVSSGRGEQYF. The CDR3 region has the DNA TGTGCCAGCGTCTCTAGCGGGAGGGGCGAGCAGTACTTC.

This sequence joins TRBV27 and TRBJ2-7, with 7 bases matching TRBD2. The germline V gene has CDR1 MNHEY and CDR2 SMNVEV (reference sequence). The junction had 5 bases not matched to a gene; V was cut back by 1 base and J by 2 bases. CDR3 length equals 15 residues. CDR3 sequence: CASSLFSSGTYEQYF. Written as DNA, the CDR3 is TGTGCCAGCAGTTTATTTTCTAGCGGAACCTACGAGCAGTACTTC.

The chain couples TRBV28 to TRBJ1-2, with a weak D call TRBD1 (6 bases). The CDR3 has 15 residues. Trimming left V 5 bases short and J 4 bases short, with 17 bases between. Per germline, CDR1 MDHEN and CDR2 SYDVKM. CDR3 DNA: TGTGCCAGCAGTCCCATGGACAGCGGACTCTATGGCTACACCTTC. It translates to CASSPMDSGLYGYTF.

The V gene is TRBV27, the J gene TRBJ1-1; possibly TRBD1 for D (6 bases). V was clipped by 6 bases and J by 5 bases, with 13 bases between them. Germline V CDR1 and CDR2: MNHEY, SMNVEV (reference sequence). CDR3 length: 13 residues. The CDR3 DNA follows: TGTGCCAGCAGGACCCCGGGGGCGACTGAAGCTTTCTTT. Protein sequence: CASRTPGATEAFF.

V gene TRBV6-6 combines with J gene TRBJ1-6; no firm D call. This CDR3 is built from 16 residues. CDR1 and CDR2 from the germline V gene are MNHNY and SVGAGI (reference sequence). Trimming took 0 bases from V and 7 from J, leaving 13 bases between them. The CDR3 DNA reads TGTGCCAGCAGTTACTCGCCATTAGAAACGAATTCACCCCTCCACTTT. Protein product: CASSYSPLETNSPLHF.

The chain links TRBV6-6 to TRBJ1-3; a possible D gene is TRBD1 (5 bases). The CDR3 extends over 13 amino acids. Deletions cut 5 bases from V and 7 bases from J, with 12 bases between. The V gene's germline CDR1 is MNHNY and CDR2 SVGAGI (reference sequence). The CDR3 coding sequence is TGTGCCAGCAGTACGGGACTCCAGAACACCATATATTTT. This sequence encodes CASSTGLQNTIYF.

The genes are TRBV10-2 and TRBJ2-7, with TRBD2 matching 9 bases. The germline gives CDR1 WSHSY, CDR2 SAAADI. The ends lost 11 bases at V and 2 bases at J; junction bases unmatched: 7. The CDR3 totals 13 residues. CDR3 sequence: CAASAGGTYEQYF. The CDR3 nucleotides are TGCGCCGCCTCGGCGGGGGGGACCTACGAGCAGTACTTC.

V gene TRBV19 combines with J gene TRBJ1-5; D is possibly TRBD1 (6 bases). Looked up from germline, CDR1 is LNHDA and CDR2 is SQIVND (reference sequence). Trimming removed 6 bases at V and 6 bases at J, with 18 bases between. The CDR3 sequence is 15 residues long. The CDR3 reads CASSSTPGAIQPQHF. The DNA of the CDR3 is TGTGCCAGTAGCTCTACTCCAGGGGCGATTCAGCCCCAGCATTTT.

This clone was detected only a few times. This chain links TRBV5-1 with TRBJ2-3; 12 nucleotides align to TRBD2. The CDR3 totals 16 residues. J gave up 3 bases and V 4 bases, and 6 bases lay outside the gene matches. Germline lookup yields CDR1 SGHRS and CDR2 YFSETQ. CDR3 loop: CASSTTSGSMTDTQYF. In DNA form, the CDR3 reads TGCGCCAGCAGCACGACTAGCGGGAGTATGACAGATACGCAGTATTTT.

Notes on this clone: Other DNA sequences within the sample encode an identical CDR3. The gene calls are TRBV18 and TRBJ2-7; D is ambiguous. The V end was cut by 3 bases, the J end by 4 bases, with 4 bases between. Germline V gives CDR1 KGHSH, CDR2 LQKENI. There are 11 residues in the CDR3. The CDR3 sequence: CASSPDYEQYF. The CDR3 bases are TGTGCCAGCTCACCTGATTACGAGCAGTACTTC. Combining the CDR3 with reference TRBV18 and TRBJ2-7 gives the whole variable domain NAGVMQNPRHLVRRRGQEARLRCSPMKGHSHVYWYRQLPEEGLKFMVYLQKENIIDESGMPKERFSAEFPKEGPSILRIQQVVRGDSAAYFCASSPDYEQYFGPGTRLTVT.

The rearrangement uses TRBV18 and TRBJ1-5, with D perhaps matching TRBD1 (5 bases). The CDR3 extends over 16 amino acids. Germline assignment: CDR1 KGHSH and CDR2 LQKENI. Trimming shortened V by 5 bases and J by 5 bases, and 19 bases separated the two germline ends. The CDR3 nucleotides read TGTGCCAGCTCAGAGAGGGGTCGCGGCTCCCATCAGCCCCAGCATTTT. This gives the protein CASSERGRGSHQPQHF.

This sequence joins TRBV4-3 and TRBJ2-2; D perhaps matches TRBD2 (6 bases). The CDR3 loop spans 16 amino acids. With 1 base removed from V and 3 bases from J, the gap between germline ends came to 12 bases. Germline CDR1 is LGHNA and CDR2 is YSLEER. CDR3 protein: CASSQGPAGHTGELFF. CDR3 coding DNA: TGCGCCAGCAGCCAAGGCCCAGCGGGTCACACCGGGGAGCTGTTTTTT.

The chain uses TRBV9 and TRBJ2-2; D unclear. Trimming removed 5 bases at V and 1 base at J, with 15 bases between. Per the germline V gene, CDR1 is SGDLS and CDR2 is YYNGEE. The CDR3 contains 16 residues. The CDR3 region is CASSAALGVNTGELFF. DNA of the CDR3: TGTGCCAGCAGTGCCGCTCTTGGCGTGAACACCGGGGAGCTGTTTTTT. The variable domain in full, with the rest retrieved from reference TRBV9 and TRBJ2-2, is DSGVTQTPKHLITATGQRVTLRCSPRSGDLSVYWYQQSLDQGLQFLIQYYNGEERAKGNILERFSAQQFPDLHSELNLSSLELGDSALYFCASSAALGVNTGELFFGEGSRLTVL.

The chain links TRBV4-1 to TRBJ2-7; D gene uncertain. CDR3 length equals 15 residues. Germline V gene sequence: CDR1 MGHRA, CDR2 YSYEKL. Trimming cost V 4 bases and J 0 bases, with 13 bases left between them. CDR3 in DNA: TGCGCCAGCAGCCGGGGAAGACAACTCTCCTACGAGCAGTACTTC. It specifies CASSRGRQLSYEQYF.

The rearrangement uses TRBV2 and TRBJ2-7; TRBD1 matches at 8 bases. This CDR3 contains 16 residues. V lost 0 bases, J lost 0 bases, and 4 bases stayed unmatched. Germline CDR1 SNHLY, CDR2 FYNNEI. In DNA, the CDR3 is TGTGCCAGCAGTGAAGCGGGGACAGGATTCTCCTACGAGCAGTACTTC. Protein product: CASSEAGTGFSYEQYF.

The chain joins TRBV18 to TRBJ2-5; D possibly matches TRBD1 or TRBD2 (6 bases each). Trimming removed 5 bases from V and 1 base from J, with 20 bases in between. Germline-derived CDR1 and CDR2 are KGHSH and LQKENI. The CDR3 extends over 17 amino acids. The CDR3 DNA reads TGTGCCAGCTCATCGTTGGAAGGGGGGCCCCCCCAAGAGACCCAGTACTTC. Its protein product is CASSSLEGGPPQETQYF.

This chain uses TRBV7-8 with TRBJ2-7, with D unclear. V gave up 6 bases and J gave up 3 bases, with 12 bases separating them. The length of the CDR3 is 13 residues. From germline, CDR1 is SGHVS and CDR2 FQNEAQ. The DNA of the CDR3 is TGTGCCAGCAGTTTAAACCCCGGCTACGAGCAGTACTTC. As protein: CASSLNPGYEQYF.

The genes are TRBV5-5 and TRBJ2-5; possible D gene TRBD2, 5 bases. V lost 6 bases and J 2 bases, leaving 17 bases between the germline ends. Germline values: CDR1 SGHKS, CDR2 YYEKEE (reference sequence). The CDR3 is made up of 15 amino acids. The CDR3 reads CASTPDGLPQETQYF. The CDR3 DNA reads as TGTGCCAGCACTCCTGACGGACTGCCTCAAGAGACCCAGTACTTC. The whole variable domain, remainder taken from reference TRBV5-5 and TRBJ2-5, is DAGVTQSPTHLIKTRGQQVTLRCSPISGHKSVSWYQQVLGQGPQFIFQYYEKEERGRGNFPDRFSARQFPNYSSELNVNALLLGDSALYLCASTPDGLPQETQYFGPGTRLLVL.

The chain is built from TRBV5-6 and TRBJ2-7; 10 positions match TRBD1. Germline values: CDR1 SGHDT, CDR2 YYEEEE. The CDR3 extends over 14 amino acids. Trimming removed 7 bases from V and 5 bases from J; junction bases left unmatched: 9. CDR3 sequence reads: CASLQGQGHHEQYF. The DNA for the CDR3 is TGTGCCAGCCTCCAGGGACAGGGGCACCACGAGCAGTACTTC.

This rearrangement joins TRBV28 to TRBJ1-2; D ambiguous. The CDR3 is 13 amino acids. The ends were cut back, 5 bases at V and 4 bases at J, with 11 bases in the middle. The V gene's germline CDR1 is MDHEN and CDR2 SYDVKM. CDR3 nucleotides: TGTGCCAGCAGTCCAAGGACCGTCTATGGCTACACCTTC. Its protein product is CASSPRTVYGYTF.